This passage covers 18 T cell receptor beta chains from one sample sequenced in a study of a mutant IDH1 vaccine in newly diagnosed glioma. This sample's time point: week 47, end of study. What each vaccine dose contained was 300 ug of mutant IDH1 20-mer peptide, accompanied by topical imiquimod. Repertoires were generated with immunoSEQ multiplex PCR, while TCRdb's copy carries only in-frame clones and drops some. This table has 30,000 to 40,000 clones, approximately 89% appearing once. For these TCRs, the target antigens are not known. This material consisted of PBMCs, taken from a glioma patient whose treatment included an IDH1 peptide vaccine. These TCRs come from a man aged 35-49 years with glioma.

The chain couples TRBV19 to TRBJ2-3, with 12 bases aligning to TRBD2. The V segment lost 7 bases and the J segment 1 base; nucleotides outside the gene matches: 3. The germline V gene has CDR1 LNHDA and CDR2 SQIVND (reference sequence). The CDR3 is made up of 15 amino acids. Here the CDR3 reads CASTSGRAGTDTQYF. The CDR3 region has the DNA TGTGCCAGTACTAGCGGGAGGGCCGGCACAGATACGCAGTATTTT.

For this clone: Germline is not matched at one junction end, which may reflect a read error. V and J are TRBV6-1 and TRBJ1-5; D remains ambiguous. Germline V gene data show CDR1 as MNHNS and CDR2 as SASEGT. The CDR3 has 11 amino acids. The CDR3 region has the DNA TGTGCCAGCAGTTCCGACCGGCCCCAGCACTTT. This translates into CASSSDRPQHF.

This CDR3 is CASSFLTGKAGELFF. The CDR3 DNA reads as TGCGCCAGCAGCTTCCTGACAGGCAAGGCCGGGGAGCTGTTTTTT. The genes are TRBV5-1 and TRBJ2-2; weak D call: TRBD1 (6 bases). The CDR3 has 15 residues. Looked up from germline, CDR1 is SGHRS and CDR2 is YFSETQ. V lost 2 bases and J lost 6, with 14 bases in between.

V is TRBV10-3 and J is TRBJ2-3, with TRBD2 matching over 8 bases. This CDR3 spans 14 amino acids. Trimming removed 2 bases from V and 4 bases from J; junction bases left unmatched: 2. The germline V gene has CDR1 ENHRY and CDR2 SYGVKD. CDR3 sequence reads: CAISEGREADTQYF. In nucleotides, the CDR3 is TGTGCCATCAGTGAGGGGCGGGAGGCAGATACGCAGTATTTT.

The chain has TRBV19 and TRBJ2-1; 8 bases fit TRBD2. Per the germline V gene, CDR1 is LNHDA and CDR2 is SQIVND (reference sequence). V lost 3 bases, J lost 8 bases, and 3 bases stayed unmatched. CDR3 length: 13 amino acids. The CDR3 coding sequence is TGTGCCAGTAGTATGCCGGGAGGGTATGAGCAGTTCTTC. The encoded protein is CASSMPGGYEQFF.

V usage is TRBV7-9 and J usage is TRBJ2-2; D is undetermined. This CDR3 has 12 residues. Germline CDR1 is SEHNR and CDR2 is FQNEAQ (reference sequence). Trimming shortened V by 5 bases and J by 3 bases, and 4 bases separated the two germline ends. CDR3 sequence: CASSEHTGELFF. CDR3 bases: TGTGCCAGCAGCGAACACACCGGGGAGCTGTTTTTT.

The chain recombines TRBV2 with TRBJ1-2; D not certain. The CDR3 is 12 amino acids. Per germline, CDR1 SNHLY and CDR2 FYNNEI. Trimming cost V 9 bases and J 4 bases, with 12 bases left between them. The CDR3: CASYHAAYGYTF. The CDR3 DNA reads TGTGCCAGTTACCACGCGGCCTATGGCTACACCTTC.

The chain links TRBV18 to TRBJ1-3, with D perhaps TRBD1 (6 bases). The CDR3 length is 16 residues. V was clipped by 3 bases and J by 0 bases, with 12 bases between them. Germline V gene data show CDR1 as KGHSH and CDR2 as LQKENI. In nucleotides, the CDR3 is TGTGCCAGCTCACCGGGCGGGGGCAGCTCTGGAAACACCATATATTTT. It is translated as CASSPGGGSSGNTIYF.

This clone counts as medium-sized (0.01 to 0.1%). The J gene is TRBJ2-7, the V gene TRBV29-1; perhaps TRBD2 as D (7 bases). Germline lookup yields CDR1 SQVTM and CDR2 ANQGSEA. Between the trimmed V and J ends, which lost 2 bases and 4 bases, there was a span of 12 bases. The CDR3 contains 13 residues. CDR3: CSVERGEGYEQYF. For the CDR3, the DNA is TGCAGCGTTGAAAGGGGGGAGGGTTACGAGCAGTACTTC.

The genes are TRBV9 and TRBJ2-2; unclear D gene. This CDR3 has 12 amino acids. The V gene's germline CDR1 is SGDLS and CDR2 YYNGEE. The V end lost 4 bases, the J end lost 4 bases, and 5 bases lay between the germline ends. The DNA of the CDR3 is TGTGCCAGCAGCAGAGGCACCGGGGAGCTGTTTTTT. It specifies CASSRGTGELFF.

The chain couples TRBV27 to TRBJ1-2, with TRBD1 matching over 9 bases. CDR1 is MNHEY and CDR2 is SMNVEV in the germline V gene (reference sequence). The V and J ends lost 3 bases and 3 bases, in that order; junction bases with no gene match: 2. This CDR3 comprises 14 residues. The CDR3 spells CASSLGQGDYGYTF. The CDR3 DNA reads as TGTGCCAGCAGTTTGGGACAGGGAGACTATGGCTACACCTTC.

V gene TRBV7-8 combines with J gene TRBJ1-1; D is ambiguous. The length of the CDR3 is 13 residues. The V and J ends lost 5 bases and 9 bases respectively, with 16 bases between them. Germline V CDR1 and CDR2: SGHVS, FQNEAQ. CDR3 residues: CASSPHYRAQAFF. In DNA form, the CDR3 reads TGTGCCAGCAGCCCCCACTACCGGGCCCAAGCTTTCTTT.

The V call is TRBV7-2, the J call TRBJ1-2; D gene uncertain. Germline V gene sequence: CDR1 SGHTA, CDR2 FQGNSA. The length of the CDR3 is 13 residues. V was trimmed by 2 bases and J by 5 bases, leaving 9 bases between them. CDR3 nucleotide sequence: TGTGCCAGCAGCTTATCAACCGCTTATGGCTACACCTTC. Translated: CASSLSTAYGYTF. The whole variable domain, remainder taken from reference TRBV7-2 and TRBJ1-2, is GAGVSQSPSNKVTEKGKDVELRCDPISGHTALYWYRQSLGQGLEFLIYFQGNSAPDKSGLPSDRFSAERTGGSVSTLTIQRTQQEDSAVYLCASSLSTAYGYTFGSGTRLTVV.

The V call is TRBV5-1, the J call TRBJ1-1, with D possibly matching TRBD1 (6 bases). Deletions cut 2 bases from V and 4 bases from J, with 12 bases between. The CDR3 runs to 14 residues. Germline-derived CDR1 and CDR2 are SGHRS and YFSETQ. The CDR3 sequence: CASSLRQGTTEAFF. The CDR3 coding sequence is TGCGCCAGCAGCTTACGGCAGGGGACCACTGAAGCTTTCTTT.

CDR3 sequence: CASSPLVGQNTGELFF. For the CDR3, the DNA is TGCGCCAGCAGCCCCCTAGTGGGCCAGAACACCGGGGAGCTGTTTTTT. The chain is built from TRBV5-1 and TRBJ2-2; D remains unclear. Germline CDR1 SGHRS, CDR2 YFSETQ. Trimming cost V 4 bases and J 1 base, with 14 bases left between them. This CDR3 comprises 16 residues.

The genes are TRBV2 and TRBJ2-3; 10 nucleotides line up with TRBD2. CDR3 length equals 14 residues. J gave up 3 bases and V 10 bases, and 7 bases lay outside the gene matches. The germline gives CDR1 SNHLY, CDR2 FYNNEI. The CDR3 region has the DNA TGTGCCATTCGAGAGCGGGAGGGAACAGATACGCAGTATTTT. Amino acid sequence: CAIREREGTDTQYF. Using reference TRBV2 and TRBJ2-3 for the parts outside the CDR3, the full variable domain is EPEVTQTPSHQVTQMGQEVILRCVPISNHLYFYWYRQILGQKVEFLVSFYNNEISEKSEIFDDQFSVERPDGSNFTLKIRSTKLEDSAMYFCAIREREGTDTQYFGPGTRLTVL.

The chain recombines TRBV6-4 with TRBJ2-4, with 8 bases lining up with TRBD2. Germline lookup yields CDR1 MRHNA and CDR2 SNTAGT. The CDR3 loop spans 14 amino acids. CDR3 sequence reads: CASDHYGGANIQYF. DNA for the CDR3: TGTGCTTCGGATCACTACGGGGGGGCAAACATTCAGTACTTC.

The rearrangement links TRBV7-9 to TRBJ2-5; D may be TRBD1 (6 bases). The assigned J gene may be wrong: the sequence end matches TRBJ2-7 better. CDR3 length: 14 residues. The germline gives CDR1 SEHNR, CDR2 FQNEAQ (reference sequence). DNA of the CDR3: TGTGCCAGCAGCTTCCGGGACAAGTCCTACGAGCAGTACTTC. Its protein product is CASSFRDKSYEQYF.